This T cell receptor beta chain was obtained from a study of CD8+ T cells in alopecia areata. General study findings and limits: Scalp clonality, together with expanded CD8+ clones among the top 100, fell significantly with tofacitinib.

Treatment in this sample: oral pan-JAK inhibitor, 5-10 mg twice daily. RNA, once extracted, was reverse transcribed into cDNA for use as the sequencing template. The data were produced by immunoSEQ multiplex PCR, yet TCRdb's version contains in-frame clones alone and is incomplete. Of 75,000 to 100,000 clones in the sample, around three quarters are singletons; the top ten hold roughly a sixth. In its sample, this clone was seen a few times. The antigen remains undetermined. Germline CDR1 is MGHDK and CDR2 is SYGVNS. Deletions cut 4 bases from V and 6 bases from J, with 12 bases between. The CDR3 sequence is 13 residues long.

The receptor was isolated from a human donor with alopecia areata. Source: CD8+ T cells sorted from blood, taken between weeks 43 and 45, from a patient treated with tofacitinib. The chain has TRBV25-1 and TRBJ1-1, with D uncertain. The CDR3 region is CASSVSVRAEAFF. CDR3 in DNA: TGTGCCAGCAGTGTCTCTGTGAGGGCTGAAGCTTTCTTT.